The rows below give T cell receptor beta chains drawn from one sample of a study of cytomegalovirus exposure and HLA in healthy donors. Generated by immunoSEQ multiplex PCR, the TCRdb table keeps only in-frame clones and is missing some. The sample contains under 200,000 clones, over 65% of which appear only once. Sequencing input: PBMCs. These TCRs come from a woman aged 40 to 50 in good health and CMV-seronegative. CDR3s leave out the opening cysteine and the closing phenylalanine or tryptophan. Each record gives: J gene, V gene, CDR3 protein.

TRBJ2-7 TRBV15 ATSRDLGTYEQY
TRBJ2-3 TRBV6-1 ASSVQGDTQY
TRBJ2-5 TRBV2 ASTETSGGAYQETQY
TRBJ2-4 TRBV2 ASKEGIAKNIQY
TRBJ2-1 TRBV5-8 ASSFFEGALNEQF
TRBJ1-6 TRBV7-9 ASSLEPGGYNSPLH
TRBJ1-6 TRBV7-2 ASSLVSHQDSPLH
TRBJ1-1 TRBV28 ASSSPGQGASTEAF
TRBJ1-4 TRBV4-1 ASSQVGTGGREKLF
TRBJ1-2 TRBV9 ASSSTGTGGT
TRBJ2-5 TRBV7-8 ASSLGQGRGY
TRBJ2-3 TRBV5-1 ASAQRGEVDTQY
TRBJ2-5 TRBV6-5 ASRLSRAQETQY
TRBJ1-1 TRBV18 ASSPTHRDKFTEAF
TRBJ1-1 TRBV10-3 ATLPTGGILSMNTEAF
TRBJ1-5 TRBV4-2 ASSQGTGQSGNQPQH
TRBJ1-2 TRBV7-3 ASSLPRVNYGYT
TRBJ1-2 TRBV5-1 AGSFSPPQTGTSYGYT
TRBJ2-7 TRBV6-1 ASSEWGTSSYEQY
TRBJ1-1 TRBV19 ASGRTGNTEAF
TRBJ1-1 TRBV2 ASRGLQAGTEAF
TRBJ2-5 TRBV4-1 ASSQVLAGGYQETQY
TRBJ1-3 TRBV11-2 ASSQGFAGNTIY
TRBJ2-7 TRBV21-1 ASSRVGAPYEQY
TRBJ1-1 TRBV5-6 ASSLTGGEPF
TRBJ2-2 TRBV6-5 ASRRGQTNTGELF
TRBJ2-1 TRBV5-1 ASSLVPSGGLNEQF
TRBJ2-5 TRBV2 ASSERQTQETQY
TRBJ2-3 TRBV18 ASSPSTPSGSTDTQY
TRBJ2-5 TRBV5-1 ASSLGRQPQETQY
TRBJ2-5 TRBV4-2 ASSQDLGGGAETQY
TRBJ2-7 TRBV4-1 ASSPARRAYEQY
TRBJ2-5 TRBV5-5 ASREKAAQY
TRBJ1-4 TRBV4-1 ASSQGGGTGYEKLF
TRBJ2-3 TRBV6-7 ASSNLAGNRTDTQY
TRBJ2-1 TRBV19 ASTTQGQSYNEQF
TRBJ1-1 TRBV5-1 ASSLEGHTEAF
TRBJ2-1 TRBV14 ASSQLAGGPNEQF
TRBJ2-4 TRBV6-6 ASSYGPGGIQY
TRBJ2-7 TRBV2 ASRPTLAGDYEQY
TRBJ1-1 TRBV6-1 ASSSTGVGTEAF
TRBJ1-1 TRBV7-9 ASSSRTANTEAF
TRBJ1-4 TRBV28 ASTGGQGATNEKLF
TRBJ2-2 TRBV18 ASSPSLLRNTGELF
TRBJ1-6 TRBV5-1 ASSLNTGVGSPLH
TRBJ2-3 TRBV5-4 ASSRTSGGAGDTQY
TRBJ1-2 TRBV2 ASSRDGNYGYT
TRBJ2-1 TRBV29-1 SVGGVSREQF
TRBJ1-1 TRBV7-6 ASTESGGTEAF